A single sample gave rise to the 23 T cell receptor beta chains below, sequenced in a study of T cell repertoires in cytomegalovirus infection. Using its own MiXCR run on the reads, TCRdb lists one record per CDR3 protein. The repertoire includes 350,000 to 500,000 distinct CDR3 sequences, under 40% of them detected once, and roughly an eighth sits in the top ten. The sequenced sample consisted of PBMCs. The receptors here all came from a human donor in good health (CMV status not recorded). Some clones in this sample may be carry-over from other donors' samples.

The chain recombines TRBV12-3 or TRBV12-4 with TRBJ2-3; D ambiguous. With 6 bases removed from V and 1 base from J, the gap between germline ends came to 14 bases. CDR3 size: 15 residues. CDR3 loop: CASRYNKWGTDTQYF. The CDR3 DNA follows: TGTGCCAGCAGGTACAATAAGTGGGGCACAGATACGCAGTATTTT.

Turning to this clonotype: An end of the junction differs from the germline gene, which may be a read error. The V and J genes are TRBV4-2 and TRBJ1-5, with a tentative D call TRBD1 (5 bases). The germline gives CDR1 LGHNA, CDR2 YNFKEQ. CDR3 size: 14 residues. DNA of the CDR3: TGTGCCAGCAGACAAGATCGGCAGGGCTGGGCCAAGCATTTT. Protein product: CASRQDRQGWAKHF.

This clonotype occurred a few times. The chain combines TRBV5-1 with TRBJ1-1; 8 bases are shared with TRBD1. V shed 3 bases and J 5 bases; nucleotides not matched to a gene: 9. The CDR3 sequence is 15 residues long. The germline V gene encodes CDR1 SGHRS and CDR2 YFSETQ. The CDR3 region is CASSSDRAHGTEAFF. In DNA, the CDR3 is TGCGCCAGCAGCTCGGACAGGGCCCATGGGACTGAAGCTTTCTTT.

The CDR3 here is CASQTGKRNTGELFF. CDR3 nucleotide sequence: TGTGCCAGCCAAACAGGGAAACGGAACACCGGGGAGCTGTTTTTT. The rearrangement links TRBV19 to TRBJ2-2; D is perhaps TRBD1 (6 bases). V dropped 9 bases and J dropped 1 base, with 15 bases sitting between them. CDR3 length: 15 amino acids. CDR1 and CDR2 from the germline V gene are LNHDA and SQIVND (reference sequence).

A remark on this clonotype: The conserved phenylalanine or tryptophan normally closing the CDR3 is absent here, so this likely arose from a read error. Because the CDR3's place on the DNA is in doubt, the DNA is left out and the CDR3 is given as listed by TCRdb. J is TRBJ1-3 and V is TRBV4-1. CDR1 MGHRA and CDR2 YSYEKL come from the germline V gene. With termini counted, the CDR3 has 14 amino acids. CDR3 in amino acids: CASSKERARDTIYL.

V usage is TRBV12-3 or TRBV12-4 and J usage is TRBJ2-1, with 7 positions matching TRBD1. The CDR3 sequence is 15 residues long. V trimming: 10 bases; J trimming: 4 bases; junction bases outside the gene matches: 13. The CDR3 DNA reads as TGTGCCACCTCCCCCGCGACAGGGTCATACAATGAGCAGTTCTTC. It encodes CATSPATGSYNEQFF.

This clonotype was seen ten or more times. The rearrangement joins TRBV12-3 or TRBV12-4 to TRBJ2-5; D may be TRBD1 or TRBD2 (5 bases each). The CDR3 contains 13 residues. V was pared by 8 bases and J by 1 base, with 11 bases between. In DNA, the CDR3 is TGTGCCAGCCAAGGGACCATCCAAGAGACCCAGTACTTC. Residues: CASQGTIQETQYF.

This clonotype turned up a few times. The V call is TRBV10-2, the J call TRBJ2-5; 11 nucleotides line up with TRBD2. V shed 3 bases, J shed 1 base, and the junction held 19 bases outside the gene matches. Germline-derived CDR1 and CDR2 are WSHSY and SAAADI. The CDR3 is 21 residues long. In DNA, the CDR3 is TGCGCCAGCAGTGACCGGGCTGGGACATCCGGGACTAGCGGTCCCCAAGAGACCCAGTACTTC. Its translation: CASSDRAGTSGTSGPQETQYF.

This clonotype was seen a few times. This CDR3 reads CSARRDNIYEQYF. In DNA, the CDR3 is TGCAGTGCTAGACGGGACAACATCTACGAGCAGTACTTC. The genes are TRBV20-1 and TRBJ2-7; D perhaps matches TRBD1 (6 bases). The CDR3 has 13 amino acids. The germline CDR1 and CDR2 sequences are DFQATT and SNEGSKA (reference sequence). V was shortened by 2 bases and J by 3 bases, with 11 bases between the two germline ends.

This clonotype showed up just a few times. The V and J genes are TRBV19 and TRBJ2-7; D may be TRBD1 (5 bases). Germline V gene lookup returns CDR1 LNHDA and CDR2 SQIVND (reference sequence). The CDR3 runs to 13 residues. V dropped 5 bases and J dropped 1 base, with 9 bases sitting between them. This CDR3 is CASSLGHSYEQYF. In DNA, the CDR3 is TGTGCCAGTAGTCTCGGACATTCCTACGAGCAGTACTTC.

This clonotype was seen only a few times. The chain uses TRBV20-1 and TRBJ2-7; 10 bases line up with TRBD2. Germline CDR1 and CDR2: DFQATT and SNEGSKA (reference sequence). CDR3 length: 18 residues. Losses at the gene ends were 6 bases for V and 1 base for J; bases not matched to a gene: 18. Here the CDR3 reads CSASTGGLAGALSYEQYF. In nucleotides, the CDR3 is TGCAGTGCCAGTACAGGCGGTCTAGCGGGGGCGTTATCCTACGAGCAGTACTTC.

This clonotype was observed once. This chain joins TRBV19 and TRBJ1-5, with D uncertain. The CDR3 totals 14 residues. V dropped 1 base and J dropped 7 bases, with 11 bases sitting between them. In germline, CDR1 is LNHDA, CDR2 SQIVND (reference sequence). CDR3 sequence reads: CASSIAEGFQPQHF. CDR3 bases: TGTGCCAGTAGTATAGCTGAGGGATTCCAGCCCCAGCATTTT.

Turning to this clonotype: Relative to the germline gene, one junction end is altered; a read error may explain this. The chain uses TRBV11-2 and TRBJ2-7; D uncertain. Germline V gene data show CDR1 as SGHAT and CDR2 as FQNNGV. CDR3 length: 11 residues. The CDR3 reads CAISSTYEQYF. CDR3 nucleotide sequence: TGTGCCATCAGCTCGACCTACGAGCAGTACTTC.

This clonotype has only a few counts. This chain connects TRBV12-3 or TRBV12-4 to TRBJ2-1, with TRBD2 identical over 9 bases. J lost 7 bases, V lost 7 bases, and 17 bases had no gene match. CDR3 length: 17 residues. Written as DNA, the CDR3 is TGTGCCAGCAATTACTTTTTAGGCGGGGGGGATATGAATGAGCAGTTCTTC. This translates into CASNYFLGGGDMNEQFF.

This clonotype was picked up a small number of times. The chain has TRBV6-1 and TRBJ2-5; 9 positions match TRBD1. The trim removed 8 bases at V and 4 bases at J, leaving 11 bases unmatched. CDR3 length equals 15 residues. Germline CDR1 is MNHNS and CDR2 is SASEGT. This CDR3 reads CASGNRQGVTETQYF. DNA of the CDR3: TGTGCCAGCGGCAACCGACAGGGGGTAACAGAGACCCAGTACTTC.

This clonotype was seen at least ten times. The chain recombines TRBV7-8 with TRBJ1-2, with D hard to call. Germline V gene sequence: CDR1 SGHVS, CDR2 FQNEAQ. The germline V and J ends were trimmed by 6 bases and 5 bases, with 16 bases remaining between them. The CDR3 runs 14 residues. The CDR3 here is CASSFDDGRYGYTF. CDR3 sequence (DNA): TGTGCCAGCAGTTTTGACGACGGTCGTTATGGCTACACCTTC.

This clonotype was seen more than once but under ten times. The V and J genes are TRBV27 and TRBJ2-2; D may be TRBD1 (5 bases). In germline, CDR1 is MNHEY, CDR2 SMNVEV (reference sequence). Trimming removed 3 bases at V and 5 bases at J, with 10 bases between. This CDR3 comprises 14 residues. CDR3 DNA: TGTGCCAGCAGTTTTCGGACAACAACCGGGGAGCTGTTTTTT. Translation gives CASSFRTTTGELFF.

This clonotype was counted only a few times. This rearrangement joins TRBV27 to TRBJ2-7, with 10 bases aligning to TRBD1. This CDR3 region has 13 residues. Trimming at V came to 5 bases and at J to 7 bases, leaving 5 bases not matched to a gene. Germline assignment: CDR1 MNHEY and CDR2 SMNVEV (reference sequence). CDR3 sequence reads: CASSPGQGWEQYF. The CDR3 DNA follows: TGTGCCAGCAGTCCGGGACAGGGGTGGGAGCAGTACTTC.

As regards this clonotype: Because the CDR3 is missing its conserved closing phenylalanine or tryptophan, this is likely a read error. This chain uses TRBV5-4 with TRBJ2-1; 14 bases agree with TRBD2. Trimming removed 5 bases from V and 7 bases from J; junction bases left unmatched: 5. Germline V gives CDR1 SGHNT, CDR2 YYREEE (reference sequence). CDR3 length: 15 amino acids. CDR3: CASRTSGGAGNEQFL. The CDR3 DNA follows: TGTGCCAGCAGGACTAGCGGGGGGGCGGGGAATGAGCAGTTCTTA.

In its sample, this clonotype was seen a few times. The rearrangement links TRBV29-1 to TRBJ2-5, with TRBD2 matching 11 bases. Germline CDR1 reads SQVTM; CDR2 reads ANQGSEA. V dropped 6 bases and J dropped 4; count of bases not matched to a gene: 7. The CDR3 loop spans 14 amino acids. The DNA for the CDR3 is TGCAGCGTGAGACTAGCGGGGCTGGGAGAGACCCAGTACTTC. It is translated as CSVRLAGLGETQYF.

The gene calls are TRBV5-1 and TRBJ2-1; TRBD2 agrees at 13 bases. Looked up from germline, CDR1 is SGHRS and CDR2 is YFSETQ. The CDR3 runs to 14 residues. J lost 6 bases, V lost 7 bases, and 4 bases had no gene match. CDR3 residues: CASAGTSGVNEQFF. DNA for the CDR3: TGCGCCAGCGCCGGGACTAGCGGGGTCAATGAGCAGTTCTTC. The complete variable domain, with remaining parts taken from reference TRBV5-1 and TRBJ2-1, reads KAGVTQTPRYLIKTRGQQVTLSCSPISGHRSVSWYQQTPGQGLQFLFEYFSETQRNKGNFPGRFSGRQFSNSRSEMNVSTLELGDSALYLCASAGTSGVNEQFFGPGTRLTVL.

This clonotype was observed many times. The chain joins TRBV7-6 to TRBJ2-7; D is perhaps TRBD2 (6 bases). This CDR3 is built from 14 residues. Germline values: CDR1 SGHVS, CDR2 FNYEAQ. The V end lost 0 bases, the J end lost 3 bases, and 9 bases lay between the germline ends. Here the CDR3 DNA reads TGTGCCAGCAGCTTAGCGCTGGAGGGCTACGAGCAGTACTTC. Amino acids: CASSLALEGYEQYF.

This clonotype was recorded at least ten times. J is TRBJ1-5 and V is TRBV12-3 or TRBV12-4; D perhaps matches TRBD1 (6 bases). V dropped 3 bases and J dropped 2 bases, with 8 bases sitting between them. This CDR3 contains 14 residues. CDR3 in amino acids: CASSFRGRNQPQHF. For the CDR3, the DNA is TGTGCCAGCAGTTTCAGGGGTCGCAATCAGCCCCAGCATTTT.